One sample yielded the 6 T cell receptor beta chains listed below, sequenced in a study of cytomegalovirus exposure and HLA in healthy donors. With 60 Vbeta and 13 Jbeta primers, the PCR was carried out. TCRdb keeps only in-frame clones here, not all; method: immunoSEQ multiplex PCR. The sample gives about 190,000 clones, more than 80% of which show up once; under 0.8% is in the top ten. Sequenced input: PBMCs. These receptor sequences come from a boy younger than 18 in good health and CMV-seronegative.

The CDR3 protein is CSVEDLSKNDGYTF. The CDR3, as DNA: TGCAGCGTTGAAGATCTATCCAAAAACGATGGCTACACCTTC. This chain joins TRBV29-1 and TRBJ1-2, with no clear D. Germline V gives CDR1 SQVTM, CDR2 ANQGSEA. V was shortened by 0 bases and J by 6 bases, with 14 bases between the two germline ends. This CDR3 region has 14 residues.

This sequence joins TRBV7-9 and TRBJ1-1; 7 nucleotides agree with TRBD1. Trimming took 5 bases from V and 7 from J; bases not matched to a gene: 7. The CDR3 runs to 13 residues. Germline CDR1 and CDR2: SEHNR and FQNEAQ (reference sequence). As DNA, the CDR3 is TGTGCCAGCAGCCGAGGGGACAGCGTTGAAGCTTTCTTT. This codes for CASSRGDSVEAFF.

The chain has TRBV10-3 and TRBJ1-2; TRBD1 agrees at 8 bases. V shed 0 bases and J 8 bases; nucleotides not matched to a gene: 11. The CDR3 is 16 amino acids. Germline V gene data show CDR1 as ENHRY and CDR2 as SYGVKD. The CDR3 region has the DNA TGTGCCATCAGTGAGTCTGGACAGGGAATCTCGGGCGGCTACACCTTC. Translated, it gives CAISESGQGISGGYTF.

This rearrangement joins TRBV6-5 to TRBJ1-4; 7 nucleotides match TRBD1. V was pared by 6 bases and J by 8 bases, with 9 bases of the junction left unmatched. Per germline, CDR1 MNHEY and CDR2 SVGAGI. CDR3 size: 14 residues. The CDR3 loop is CASRSSGGDEKLFF. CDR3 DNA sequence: TGTGCCAGCAGGAGTTCAGGGGGAGACGAAAAACTGTTTTTT.

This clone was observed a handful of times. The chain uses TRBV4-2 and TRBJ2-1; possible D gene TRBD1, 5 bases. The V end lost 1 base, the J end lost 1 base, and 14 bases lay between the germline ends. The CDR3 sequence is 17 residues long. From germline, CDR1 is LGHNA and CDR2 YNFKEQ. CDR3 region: CASSQAQWGESYNEQFF. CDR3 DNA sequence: TGTGCCAGCAGCCAAGCCCAGTGGGGCGAATCCTACAATGAGCAGTTCTTC.

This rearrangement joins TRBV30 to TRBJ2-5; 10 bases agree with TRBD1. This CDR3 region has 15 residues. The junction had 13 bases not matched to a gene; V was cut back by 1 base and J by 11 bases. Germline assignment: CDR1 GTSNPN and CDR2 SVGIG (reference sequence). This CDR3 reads CAWSGGDRGPREQYF. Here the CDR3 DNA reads TGTGCCTGGAGTGGAGGAGACAGGGGGCCGAGGGAGCAGTACTTC.